The 9 T cell receptor beta chains listed next were all sequenced from one sample in a study of cytomegalovirus exposure and HLA in healthy donors. The PCR used 60 Vbeta and 13 Jbeta primers. Measured with immunoSEQ multiplex PCR; TCRdb has only the in-frame clones, and not every one. Across fewer than 150,000 clones, the top ten clones capture around 3.6% of the sample. Specimen: PBMCs. These receptors all stem from a man younger than 35 in good health and CMV-seronegative.

The gene calls are TRBV10-2 and TRBJ1-2; 9 bases align to TRBD1. Germline lookup yields CDR1 WSHSY and CDR2 SAAADI. CDR3 length equals 13 residues. Trimming at V came to 3 bases and at J to 4 bases, leaving 0 bases not matched to a gene. For the CDR3, the DNA is TGCGCCAGCAGTGAACAGGGGGCCTATGGCTACACCTTC. Translated, it gives CASSEQGAYGYTF.

The V and J genes are TRBV19 and TRBJ2-5, with TRBD2 matching over 9 bases. CDR3 length: 17 amino acids. V was clipped by 4 bases and J by 5 bases; unmatched bases: 14. Germline values: CDR1 LNHDA, CDR2 SQIVND (reference sequence). The CDR3 DNA follows: TGTGCCAGTAGTACTAGCGGGACAACCCGACGGGGGGAGACCCAGTACTTC. Translated: CASSTSGTTRRGETQYF.

This chain joins TRBV5-6 and TRBJ2-1; D ambiguous. Germline values: CDR1 SGHDT, CDR2 YYEEEE. The CDR3 length is 12 residues. The V end lost 4 bases, the J end lost 6 bases, and 8 bases lay between the germline ends. CDR3 DNA sequence: TGTGCCAGCAGCCAAAGAGCCAATGAGCAGTTCTTC. This sequence encodes CASSQRANEQFF.

The J gene is TRBJ2-1, the V gene TRBV10-1; 10 bases fit TRBD2. CDR3 size: 15 residues. Germline assignment: CDR1 WNHNN and CDR2 SYGVQD (reference sequence). V shed 3 bases and J 7 bases; nucleotides not matched to a gene: 6. This CDR3 is CASSEGLAGANEQFF. The CDR3 DNA sequence: TGCGCCAGCAGTGAAGGGCTAGCGGGGGCGAATGAGCAGTTCTTC.

The chain is built from TRBV15 and TRBJ2-5; 7 nucleotides align to TRBD1. Germline CDR1 is LNHNV and CDR2 is YYDKDF (reference sequence). The CDR3 runs 18 residues. V dropped 1 base and J dropped 3; count of bases not matched to a gene: 14. This CDR3 is CATSRVPDRVGEEETQYF. The DNA of the CDR3 is TGTGCCACCAGCAGAGTCCCCGACAGGGTAGGAGAAGAAGAGACCCAGTACTTC.

This rearrangement joins TRBV7-9 to TRBJ1-1; D is ambiguous. V shed 10 bases and J shed 2 bases, with 11 bases lying between them. Per germline, CDR1 SEHNR and CDR2 FQNEAQ (reference sequence). This CDR3 has 12 amino acids. CDR3 sequence reads: CAIQDFNTEAFF. The DNA for the CDR3 is TGTGCCATCCAGGACTTTAACACTGAAGCTTTCTTT. The full variable domain, its missing parts supplied by reference TRBV7-9 and TRBJ1-1, is DTGVSQNPRHKITKRGQNVTFRCDPISEHNRLYWYRQTLGQGPEFLTYFQNEAQLEKSRLLSDRFSAERPKGSFSTLEIQRTEQGDSAMYLCAIQDFNTEAFFGQGTRLTVV.

The chain recombines TRBV5-1 with TRBJ1-2; 9 nucleotides align to TRBD1. The CDR3 covers 14 residues. Germline values: CDR1 SGHRS, CDR2 YFSETQ. V dropped 4 bases and J dropped 3; count of bases not matched to a gene: 4. This chain's CDR3 is CASSGTGLDYGYTF. CDR3 DNA: TGCGCCAGCAGCGGGACAGGGCTAGACTATGGCTACACCTTC.

This sequence joins TRBV19 and TRBJ2-2; D gene unclear. Trimming pared 6 bases from V and 1 base from J, leaving 3 bases between. CDR3 length: 12 amino acids. CDR1 LNHDA and CDR2 SQIVND come from the germline V gene (reference sequence). The CDR3 sequence is CASSGNTGELFF. Here the CDR3 DNA reads TGTGCCAGTAGCGGGAACACCGGGGAGCTGTTTTTT.

The V and J genes are TRBV30 and TRBJ1-1; D is unclear. With 5 bases removed from V and 2 bases from J, the gap between germline ends came to 12 bases. Germline assignment: CDR1 GTSNPN and CDR2 SVGIG (reference sequence). The CDR3 spans 13 residues. The CDR3 nucleotides are TGTGCCTGGGAGGGCCTAACCAACACTGAAGCTTTCTTT. Amino acid sequence: CAWEGLTNTEAFF.